What follows is one TCR beta chain and its context. Methods used by the authors: Reference gene primer amplification gave estimated nucleated cell counts. Sequenced by immunoSEQ multiplex PCR; TCRdb stores in-frame clones only, minus some. D and trimming were read from the DNA, whereas the V and J calls and clone size are those reported in that table. The data show about 70,000 clones, with around 85% seen just once and roughly an eighth held by the top ten. This entry comes from a study of blood T cell repertoires in COVID-19. Across the whole study: Some COVID-19 samples were acute and others convalescent; all came from the United States, Italy and Spain. T cells, B-cell-depleted T cells, or PBMCs provided the cDNA or gDNA that served as material.

Germline CDR1 reads SNHLY; CDR2 reads FYNNEI. The V and J ends lost 8 bases and 8 bases, in that order; junction bases with no gene match: 17. The CDR3 runs 16 residues. The receptor comes from a human donor in a cohort sampled during active COVID-19. V usage is TRBV2 and J usage is TRBJ2-1, with TRBD2 identical over 8 bases. Material for sequencing was peripheral blood. CDR3 residues: CASLTHGGGPGDEQFF. The CDR3 DNA reads as TGTGCCAGCCTAACCCACGGGGGGGGGCCAGGGGATGAGCAGTTCTTC.